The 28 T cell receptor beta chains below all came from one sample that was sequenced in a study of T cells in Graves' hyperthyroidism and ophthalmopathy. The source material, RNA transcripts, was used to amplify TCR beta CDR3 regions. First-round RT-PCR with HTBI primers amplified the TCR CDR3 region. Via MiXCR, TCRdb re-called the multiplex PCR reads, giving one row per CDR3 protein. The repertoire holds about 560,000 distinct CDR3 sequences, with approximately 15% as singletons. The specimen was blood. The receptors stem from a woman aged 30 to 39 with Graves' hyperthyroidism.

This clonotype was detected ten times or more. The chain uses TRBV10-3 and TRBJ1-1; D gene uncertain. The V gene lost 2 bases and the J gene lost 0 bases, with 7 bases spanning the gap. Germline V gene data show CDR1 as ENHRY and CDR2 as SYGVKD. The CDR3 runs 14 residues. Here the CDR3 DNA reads TGTGCCATCAGTGAGACAGTGTTGAACACTGAAGCTTTCTTT. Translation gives CAISETVLNTEAFF.

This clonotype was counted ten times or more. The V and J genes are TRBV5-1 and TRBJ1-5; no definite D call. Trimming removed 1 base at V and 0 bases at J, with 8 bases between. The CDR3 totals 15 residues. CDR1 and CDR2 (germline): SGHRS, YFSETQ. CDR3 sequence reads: CASSLLGNSNQPQHF. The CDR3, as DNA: TGCGCCAGCAGCTTGCTCGGAAATAGCAATCAGCCCCAGCATTTT.

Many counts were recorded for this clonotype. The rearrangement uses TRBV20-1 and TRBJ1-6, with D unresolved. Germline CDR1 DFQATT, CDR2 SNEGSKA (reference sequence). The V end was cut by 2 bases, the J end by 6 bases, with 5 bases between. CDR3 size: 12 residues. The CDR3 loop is CSARRPNSPLHF. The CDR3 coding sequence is TGCAGTGCTAGAAGGCCTAATTCACCCCTCCACTTT.

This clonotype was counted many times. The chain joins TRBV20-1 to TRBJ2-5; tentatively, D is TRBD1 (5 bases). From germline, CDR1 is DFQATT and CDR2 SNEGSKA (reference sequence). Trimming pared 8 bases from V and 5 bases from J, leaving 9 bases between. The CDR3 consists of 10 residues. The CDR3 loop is CSHPGETQYF. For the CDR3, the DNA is TGCAGTCACCCAGGGGAGACCCAGTACTTC.

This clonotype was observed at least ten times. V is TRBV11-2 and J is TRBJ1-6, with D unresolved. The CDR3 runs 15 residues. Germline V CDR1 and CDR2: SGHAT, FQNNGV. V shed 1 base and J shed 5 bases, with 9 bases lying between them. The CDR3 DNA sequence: TGTGCCAGCAGCTTAGGCGGATCCAATAATTCACCCCTCCACTTT. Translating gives CASSLGGSNNSPLHF.

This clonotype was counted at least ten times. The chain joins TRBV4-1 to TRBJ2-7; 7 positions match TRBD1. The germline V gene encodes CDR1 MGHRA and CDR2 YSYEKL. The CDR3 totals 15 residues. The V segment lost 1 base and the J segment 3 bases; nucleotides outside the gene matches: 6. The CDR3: CASSQAGQDYYEQYF. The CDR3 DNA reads TGCGCCAGCAGCCAAGCCGGACAGGATTACTACGAGCAGTACTTC.

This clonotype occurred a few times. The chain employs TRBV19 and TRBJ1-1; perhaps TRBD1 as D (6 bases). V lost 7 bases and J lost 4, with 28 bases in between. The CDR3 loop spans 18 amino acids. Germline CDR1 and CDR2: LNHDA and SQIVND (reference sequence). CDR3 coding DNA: TGTGCCAGTACTGAGGAGGTGTTCGGGGGCGCCCGGGGCACTGAAGCTTTCTTT. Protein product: CASTEEVFGGARGTEAFF.

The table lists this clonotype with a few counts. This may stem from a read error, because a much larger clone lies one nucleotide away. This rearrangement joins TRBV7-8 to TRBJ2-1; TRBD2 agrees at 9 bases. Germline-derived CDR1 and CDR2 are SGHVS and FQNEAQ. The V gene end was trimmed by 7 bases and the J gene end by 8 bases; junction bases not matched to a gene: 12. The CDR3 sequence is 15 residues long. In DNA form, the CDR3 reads TGTGCCAGCAACGGCGGGAGGGCGCCCACATATGAGCAGTTCTTC. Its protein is CASNGGRAPTYEQFF.

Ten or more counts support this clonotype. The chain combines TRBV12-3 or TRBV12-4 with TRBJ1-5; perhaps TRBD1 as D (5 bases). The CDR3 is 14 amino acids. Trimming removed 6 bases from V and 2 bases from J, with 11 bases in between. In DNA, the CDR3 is TGTGCCAGCAGACCCCCCAGGGGCAATCAGCCCCAGCATTTT. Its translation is CASRPPRGNQPQHF.

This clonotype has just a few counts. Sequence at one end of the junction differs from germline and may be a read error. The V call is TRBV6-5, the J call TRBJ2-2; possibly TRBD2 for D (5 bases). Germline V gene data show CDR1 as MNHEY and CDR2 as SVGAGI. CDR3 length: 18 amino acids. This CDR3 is CTSSYSTREGVNTGELFF. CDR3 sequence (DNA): TGTACCAGCAGTTACTCGACCCGGGAAGGCGTGAACACCGGGGAGCTGTTTTTT.

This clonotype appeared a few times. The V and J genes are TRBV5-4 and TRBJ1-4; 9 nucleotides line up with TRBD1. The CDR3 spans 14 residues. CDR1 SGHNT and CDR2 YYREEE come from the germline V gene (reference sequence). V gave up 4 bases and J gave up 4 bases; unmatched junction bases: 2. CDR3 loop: CASSRDRDNEKLFF. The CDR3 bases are TGTGCCAGCAGCAGGGACAGGGATAATGAAAAACTGTTTTTT. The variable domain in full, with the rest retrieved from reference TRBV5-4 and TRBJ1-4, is ETGVTQSPTHLIKTRGQQVTLRCSSQSGHNTVSWYQQALGQGPQFIFQYYREEENGRGNFPPRFSGLQFPNYSSELNVNALELDDSALYLCASSRDRDNEKLFFGSGTQLSVL.

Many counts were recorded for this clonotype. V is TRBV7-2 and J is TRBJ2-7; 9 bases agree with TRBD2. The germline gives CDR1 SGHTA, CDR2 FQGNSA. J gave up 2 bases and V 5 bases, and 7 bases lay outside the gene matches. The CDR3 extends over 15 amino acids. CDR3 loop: CASSPGLARTYEQYF. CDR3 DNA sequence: TGTGCCAGCAGCCCGGGACTAGCCAGGACCTACGAGCAGTACTTC.

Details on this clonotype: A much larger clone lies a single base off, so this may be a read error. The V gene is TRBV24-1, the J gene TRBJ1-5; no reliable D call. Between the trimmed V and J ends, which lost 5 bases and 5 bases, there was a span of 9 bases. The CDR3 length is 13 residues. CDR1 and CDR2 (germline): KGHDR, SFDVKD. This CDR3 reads CATSGARDQPQHF. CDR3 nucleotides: TGTGCCACCAGTGGTGCCAGAGATCAGCCCCAGCATTTT.

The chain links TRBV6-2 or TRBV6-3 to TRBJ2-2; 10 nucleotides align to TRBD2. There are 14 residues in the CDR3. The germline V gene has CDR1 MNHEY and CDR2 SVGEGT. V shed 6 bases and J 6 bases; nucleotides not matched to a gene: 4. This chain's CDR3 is CASSTSGNPGELFF. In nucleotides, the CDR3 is TGTGCCAGCAGCACTAGCGGGAATCCCGGGGAGCTGTTTTTT.

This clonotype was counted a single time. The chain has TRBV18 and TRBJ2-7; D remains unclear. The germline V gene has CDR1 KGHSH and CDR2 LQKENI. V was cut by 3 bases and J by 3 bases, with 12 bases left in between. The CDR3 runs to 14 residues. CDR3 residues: CASSPGEAVYEQYF. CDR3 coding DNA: TGTGCCAGCTCACCCGGAGAGGCCGTCTACGAGCAGTACTTC.

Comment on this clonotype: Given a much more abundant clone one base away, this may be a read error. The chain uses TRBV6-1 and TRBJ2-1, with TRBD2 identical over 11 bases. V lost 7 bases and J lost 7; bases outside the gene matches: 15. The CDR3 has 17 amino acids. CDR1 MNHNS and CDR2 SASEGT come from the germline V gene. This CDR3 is CASTPKVDPSGRNEQFF. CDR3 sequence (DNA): TGTGCCAGCACCCCCAAGGTGGATCCTAGCGGGAGGAATGAGCAGTTCTTC.

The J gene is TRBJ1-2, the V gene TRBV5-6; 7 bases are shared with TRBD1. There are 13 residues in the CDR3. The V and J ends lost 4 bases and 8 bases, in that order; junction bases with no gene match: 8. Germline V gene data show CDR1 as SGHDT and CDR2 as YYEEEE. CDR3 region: CASSPTGDRGYTF. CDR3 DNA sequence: TGTGCCAGCAGCCCTACAGGGGATCGGGGCTACACCTTC.

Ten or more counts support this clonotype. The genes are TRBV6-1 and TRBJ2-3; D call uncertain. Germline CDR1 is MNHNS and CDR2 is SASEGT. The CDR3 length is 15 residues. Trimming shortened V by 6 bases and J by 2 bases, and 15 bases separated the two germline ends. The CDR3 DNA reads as TGTGCCAGCAGCGCAACCCAGGCCCCCACAGATACGCAGTATTTT. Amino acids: CASSATQAPTDTQYF.

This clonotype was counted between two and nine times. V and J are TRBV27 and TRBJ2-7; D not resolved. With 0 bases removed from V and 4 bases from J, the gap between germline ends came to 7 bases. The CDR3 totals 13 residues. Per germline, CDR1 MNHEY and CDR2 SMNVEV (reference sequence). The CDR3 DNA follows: TGTGCCAGCAGTTTATCGAAGACTTACGAGCAGTACTTC. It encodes CASSLSKTYEQYF.

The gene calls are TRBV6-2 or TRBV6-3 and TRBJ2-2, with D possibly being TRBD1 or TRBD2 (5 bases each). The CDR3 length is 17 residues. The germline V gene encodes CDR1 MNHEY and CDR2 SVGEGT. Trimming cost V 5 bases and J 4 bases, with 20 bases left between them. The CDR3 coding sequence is TGTGCCAGCAGTCGGGCCCCTGGGGACCGAGGCACCGGGGAGCTGTTTTTT. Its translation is CASSRAPGDRGTGELFF.

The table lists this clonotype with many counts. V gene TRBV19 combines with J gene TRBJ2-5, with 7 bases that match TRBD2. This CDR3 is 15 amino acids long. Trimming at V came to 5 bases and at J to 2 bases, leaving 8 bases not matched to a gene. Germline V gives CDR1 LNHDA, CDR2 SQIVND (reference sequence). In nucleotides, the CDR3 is TGTGCCAGTAGTCTTGGAACTAGCGCACAAGAGACCCAGTACTTC. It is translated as CASSLGTSAQETQYF.

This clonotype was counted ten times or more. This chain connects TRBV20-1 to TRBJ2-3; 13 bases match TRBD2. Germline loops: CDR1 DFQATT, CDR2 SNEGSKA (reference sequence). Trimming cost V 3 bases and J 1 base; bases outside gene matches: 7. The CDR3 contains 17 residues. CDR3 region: CSARTSGRLGGTDTQYF. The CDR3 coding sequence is TGCAGTGCTAGGACTAGCGGGAGGCTTGGTGGCACAGATACGCAGTATTTT.

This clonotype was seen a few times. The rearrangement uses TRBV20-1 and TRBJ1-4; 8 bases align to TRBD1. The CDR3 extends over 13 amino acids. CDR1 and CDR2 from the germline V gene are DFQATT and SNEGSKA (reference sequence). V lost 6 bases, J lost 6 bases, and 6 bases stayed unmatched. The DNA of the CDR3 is TGCAGTGCAACCACAGGGGGTGATGAAAAACTGTTTTTT. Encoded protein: CSATTGGDEKLFF.

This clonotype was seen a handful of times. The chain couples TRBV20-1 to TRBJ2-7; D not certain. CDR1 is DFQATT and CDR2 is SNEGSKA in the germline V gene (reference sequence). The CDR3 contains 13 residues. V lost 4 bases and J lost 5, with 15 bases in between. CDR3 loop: CSAKNWGPHEQYF. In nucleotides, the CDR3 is TGCAGTGCTAAAAATTGGGGTCCCCACGAGCAGTACTTC.

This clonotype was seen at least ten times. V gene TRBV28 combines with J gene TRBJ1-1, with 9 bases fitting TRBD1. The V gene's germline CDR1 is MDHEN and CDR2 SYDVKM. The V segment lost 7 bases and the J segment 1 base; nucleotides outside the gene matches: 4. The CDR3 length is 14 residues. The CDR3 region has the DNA TGTGCCAGCAACCGGGACAGGGAGAACACTGAAGCTTTCTTT. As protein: CASNRDRENTEAFF. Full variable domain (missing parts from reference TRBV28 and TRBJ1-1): DVKVTQSSRYLVKRTGEKVFLECVQDMDHENMFWYRQDPGLGLRLIYFSYDVKMKEKGDIPEGYSVSREKKERFSLILESASTNQTSMYLCASNRDRENTEAFFGQGTRLTVV.

CDR3 bases: TGTGCCAGCAGCGTGTCCAACGAGCGGGACGAGCAGTACTTC. Protein: CASSVSNERDEQYF. The chain recombines TRBV9 with TRBJ2-7; maybe TRBD2 (6 bases). The CDR3 has 14 residues. Trimming removed 2 bases at V and 5 bases at J, with 14 bases between. Germline V gene sequence: CDR1 SGDLS, CDR2 YYNGEE.

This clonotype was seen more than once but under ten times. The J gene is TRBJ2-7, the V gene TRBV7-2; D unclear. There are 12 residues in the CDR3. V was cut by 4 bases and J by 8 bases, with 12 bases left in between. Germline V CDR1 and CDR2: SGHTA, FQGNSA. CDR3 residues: CASSSTSFKQYF. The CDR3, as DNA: TGTGCCAGCAGCTCGACATCTTTCAAGCAGTACTTC.

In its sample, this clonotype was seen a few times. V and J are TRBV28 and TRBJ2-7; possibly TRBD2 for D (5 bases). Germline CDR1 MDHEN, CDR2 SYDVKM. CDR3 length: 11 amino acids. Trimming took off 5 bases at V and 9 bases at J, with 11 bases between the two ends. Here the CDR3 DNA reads TGTGCCAGCAGTCCGCAGAGGGTGCAGTACTTC. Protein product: CASSPQRVQYF.